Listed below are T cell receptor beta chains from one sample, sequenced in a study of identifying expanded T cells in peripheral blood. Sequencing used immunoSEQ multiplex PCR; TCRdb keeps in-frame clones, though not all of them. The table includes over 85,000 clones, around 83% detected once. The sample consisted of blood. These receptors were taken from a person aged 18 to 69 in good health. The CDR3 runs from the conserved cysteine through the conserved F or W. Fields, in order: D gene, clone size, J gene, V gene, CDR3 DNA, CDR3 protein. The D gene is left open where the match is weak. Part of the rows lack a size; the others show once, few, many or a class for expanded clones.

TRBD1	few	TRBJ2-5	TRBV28	TGTGCCAGCACCGGGGACAGAAGGGAGACCCAGTACTTC	CASTGDRRETQYF
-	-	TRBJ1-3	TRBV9	TGTGCCAGCAGCGCCCTCCAAGGCGGGACCTCTGGAAACACCATATATTTT	CASSALQGGTSGNTIYF
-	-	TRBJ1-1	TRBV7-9	TGTGCCAGCACCTCCGCTGGGGCGGTCACTGAAGCTTTCTTT	CASTSAGAVTEAFF
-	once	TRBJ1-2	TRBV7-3	TGTGCCAGCAGTCAAAGTCCTAACTATGGCTACACCTTC	CASSQSPNYGYTF
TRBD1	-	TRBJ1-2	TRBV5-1	TGCGCCAGCAGCTATAAGACAGGGACCAACTATGGCTACACCTTC	CASSYKTGTNYGYTF
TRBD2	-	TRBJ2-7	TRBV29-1	TGCAGCGTTCAAAGCGGGGGAACCTACGAGCAGTACTTC	CSVQSGGTYEQYF
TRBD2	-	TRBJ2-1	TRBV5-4	TGTGCCAGCAGCCTCCGACTAGCGGGCTACAATGAGCAGTTCTTC	CASSLRLAGYNEQFF
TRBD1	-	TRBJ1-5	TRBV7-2	TGTGCCAGCAGCTTAGGACAGGGGGCGGGAAGCAATCAGCCCCAGCATTTT	CASSLGQGAGSNQPQHF
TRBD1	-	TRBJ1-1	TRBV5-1	TGCGCCAGCAGTCCGGGACAGCAGAACACTGAAGCTTTCTTT	CASSPGQQNTEAFF
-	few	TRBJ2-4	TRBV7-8	TGTGCCAGCAGCTTACTCCGAGAGGGAGCCAAAAACATTCAGTACTTC	CASSLLREGAKNIQYF
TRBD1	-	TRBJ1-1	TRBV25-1	TGTGCCAGCAGAGAGACAGGGAAGGCTGAAGCTTTCTTT	CASRETGKAEAFF
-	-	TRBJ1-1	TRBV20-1	TGCAGTGCTCGGGAGAACACTGAAGCTTTCTTT	CSARENTEAFF
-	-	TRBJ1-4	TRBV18	TGTGCCAGCTCACTCAGGGGAACTAATGAAAAACTGTTTTTT	CASSLRGTNEKLFF
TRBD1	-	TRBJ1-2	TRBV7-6	TGTGCCAGCTTGAACGACCAGGGGGCTGGGGTCCCAACTGACTATGGCTACACCTTC	CASLNDQGAGVPTDYGYTF
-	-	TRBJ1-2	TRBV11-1	TGTGCCAGTAATAAAATCACGACAGACTATGGCTACACCTTC	CASNKITTDYGYTF
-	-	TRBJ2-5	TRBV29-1	TGCAGCGTTGACAAGTCTAGGGCAGGGGAGACCCAGTACTTC	CSVDKSRAGETQYF
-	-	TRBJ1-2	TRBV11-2	TGTGCCAGCAGCTCCTTGACAGTCTATGGCTACACCTTC	CASSSLTVYGYTF
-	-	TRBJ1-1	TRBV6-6	TGTGCCAGCAGTTACATAGGGACTGAAGCTTTCTTT	CASSYIGTEAFF